Sequencing of this TCR beta chain was carried out in a study of Japanese encephalitis immunity and Zika vaccine responses (dated by TCRdb to about 2021). Notes on the research overall: Each included participant got alum-adjuvanted ZPIV three times, at weeks 0, 4 and 28, with every dose being 5.0 ug. Eleven to twelve participants were given two doses of JEV vaccine (IXIARO) 28 days apart, two to three months before the first ZPIV dose. Approximately 12 participants received one dose of YFV vaccine (YF-VAX) before ZPIV, and several participants were flavivirus-naive. Over five representative participants from each pre-vaccination group were selected for TCR sequencing, using samples from week 0 (after pre-vaccination and before ZPIV) and week 52. TCR repertoires from a few flavivirus-naive individuals were additionally analyzed at weeks 2, 6 and 52 after the start of ZPIV vaccination. Stimulations used ZIKV structural-protein peptide pools split into flavivirus-conserved and non-conserved sets, or JEV or YFV peptides matching the pre-vaccination. ZIKV peptides were 15-mers overlapping by 11 residues, selected for NetMHCpan/NetMHCII-predicted epitopes with affinity below 50 nM. The study tested whether prior Japanese encephalitis virus (JEV) or yellow fever virus (YFV) vaccination shaped CD4 T cell responses to the Zika vaccine.

By sample share, this clonotype is medium-sized (0.01 to 0.1%). Qualities for individual bases were not recorded, and no much larger clone is one base off. Libraries came from 5' RACE. Before sequencing, the TCRbeta libraries were pooled in amounts proportional to the number of cells sorted for each library. RNAzol RT was used to extract total RNA from the sorted cells, and cDNA was then synthesized using an oligo(dT) primer together with a template-switching oligo. The TCRbeta V-CDR3-J region was amplified by PCR between a SMARTer oligo primer and a TCRbeta constant-region primer using Kapa HiFi. A second PCR attached Illumina adaptors and sample-specific index barcodes, followed by HighPrep bead cleanup and Bioanalyzer confirmation of a band of roughly 650 bp. Libraries were sequenced on an Illumina MiSeq with 2x151 bp paired-end reads. The authors processed their data as follows. An in-house Java program demultiplexed the reads, and MiXCR assigned TCRbeta annotations and counted clonotypes. Repertoire overlap used Morisita-Horn indices from the R package vegan, with UPGMA clustering and Circos plots of recurring clonotypes. Shannon diversity and richness were normalized to the highest possible value given the input cell numbers, yielding values from 0 to 1. CDR3beta sequences were aligned using MUSCLE, distances were calculated using SeqinR, and multidimensional scaling was plotted in R. TCRdb handled the public reads itself, with Q25 trimming in fastp and clone calling in MiXCR, and kept productive beta chains. CDR3 protein sequences are deduplicated, and each keeps its most common genes and DNA. In this record, the V and J calls reflect TCRdb's handling and not the investigators' own analysis. This sample lists under 300 distinct CDR3 sequences; roughly an eighth were detected once. Clones ranked in the top ten supply about half of the sample.

From V the trimming removes 0 bases and from J it removes 2 bases, while the gene matches leave 4 bases of the junction unaccounted for. Including the terminal cysteine and phenylalanine, the CDR3 comprises 16 residues. Only the CDR3 region is kept as DNA, spanning 48 bases read in frame from base 1. CDR1 KGHDR and CDR2 SFDVKD were looked up in the germline V gene. Results and caveats for the whole study, not just this receptor: CD8 T cell responses of very low magnitude were detected against ZIKV peptide pools and were observed in only a few individuals. Rather than the whole vaccinated cohort, the analysis covered just a subset of trial participants, namely those who received three doses and had adequate samples. Peptide-pool deconvolution was not performed because of sample size limitations, and consequently the individual peptides driving cross-reactive responses were not identified. Repertoire similarity across time-points and stimulations was higher in JEV-pre-vaccinated donors than in YFV-pre-vaccinated donors, indicating more clonotypes shared between ZIKV and JEV stimulation. In JEV-pre-vaccinated donors, the repertoire richness of CD4 T cells responding to conserved ZIKV epitopes dropped significantly after ZPIV. Samples clustered by participant with no similarity between individuals, suggesting no public TCRs were detected.

After labeling with CellTrace CFSE, PBMCs were cultured for under seven days in RPMI containing roughly 8% human serum along with peptide pools, each at around 0.92 ug/mL. The enrolled adults were healthy, and microneutralization screening showed them to be seronegative for ZIKV, JEV, YFV, DENV and WNV. Samples came from a phase 1, double-blinded, randomized, placebo-controlled trial of an alum-adjuvanted Zika purified-inactivated virus (ZPIV) vaccine. Peripheral blood mononuclear cells were isolated using a standard procedure and then kept frozen in liquid nitrogen until they were used. Sequenced material: antigen-activated CD8+ T cells from blood, cultured, taken during a Zika inactivated vaccine study. The sequence came from an adult woman who received an inactivated Zika virus vaccine. The sequence joins TRBV24-1 to TRBJ2-3, with TRBD1 identical over 7 junction bases. CDR3 reads: CATSDLEQGHTDTQYF. The sequenced DNA is TGTGCCACCAGTGATTTGGAACAGGGGCACACAGATACGCAGTATTTT.